A selection of T cell receptor beta chains follows, all from one sample in a study of PD-1 blockade in classical Hodgkin lymphoma. The table came from immunoSEQ multiplex PCR; TCRdb's copy has only in-frame clones and leaves some out. The sample carries about 28,000 clones, approximately 79% recorded once. Here the sequenced sample was CD4+ T cells from blood, taken before the fourth cycle of nivolumab. The receptors stem from a human donor with classical Hodgkin lymphoma. Each CDR3 is given without its conserved first and last residue. Fields, in order: J gene, V gene, CDR3 protein.

>TRBJ2-3|TRBV19
ASSAALTTDTQY
>TRBJ2-3|TRBV28
ASSSTSLWGRGATDTQY
>TRBJ2-5|TRBV18
ASSWGPGQETQY
>TRBJ1-4|TRBV6-6
ASSYVGQGGGEKLF
>TRBJ1-1|TRBV18
ASSPQADLNTEAF
>TRBJ2-7|TRBV9
ASSVGTGVAGVLYEQY
>TRBJ2-1|TRBV28
ASSFRLRGHNEQF
>TRBJ2-7|TRBV6-6
ASSYSRVGASYEQY
>TRBJ2-5|TRBV9
ASSVGPGSGGVQETQY
>TRBJ2-7|TRBV18
ASSPLPNYEQY
>TRBJ2-7|TRBV27
ASSLSAGQGGYEQY